This T cell receptor beta chain was profiled in a study of shared T cell receptors in the human thymus. This CDR3 is 15 amino acids long. Per germline, CDR1 MDHEN and CDR2 SYDVKM. The ends lost 5 bases at V and 8 bases at J; junction bases unmatched: 7. Profiling relied on immunoSEQ multiplex PCR, and the TCRdb table lists in-frame clones only, not all of them. The sample has hundreds of thousands of clones, approximately 90% seen once. The sample also formed part of further work on human thymus T cells. In that study: Resections were taken during corrective heart surgery, and the thymus tissue came from these.

The chain uses TRBV28 and TRBJ2-1; TRBD2 aligns across 12 bases. The sequenced sample consisted of thymocytes. The clonotype originates from a boy younger than two with a congenital heart defect. The chain's CDR3 is CASSPLRLAGDEQFF. CDR3 DNA: TGTGCCAGCAGTCCCCTAAGACTAGCGGGAGATGAGCAGTTCTTC.